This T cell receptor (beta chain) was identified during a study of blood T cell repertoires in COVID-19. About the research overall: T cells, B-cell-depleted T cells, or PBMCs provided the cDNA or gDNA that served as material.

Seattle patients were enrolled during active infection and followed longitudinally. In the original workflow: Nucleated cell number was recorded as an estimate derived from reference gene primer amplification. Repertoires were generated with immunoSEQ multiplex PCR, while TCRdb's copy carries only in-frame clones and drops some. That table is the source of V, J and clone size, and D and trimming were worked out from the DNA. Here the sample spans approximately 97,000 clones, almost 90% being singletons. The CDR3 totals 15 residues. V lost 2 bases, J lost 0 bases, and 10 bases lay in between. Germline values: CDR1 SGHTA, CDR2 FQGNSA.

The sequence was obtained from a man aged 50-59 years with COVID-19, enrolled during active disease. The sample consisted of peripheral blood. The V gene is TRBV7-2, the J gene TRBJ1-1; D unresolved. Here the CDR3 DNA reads TGTGCCAGCAGCTTAAGGTGGGCCATGAACACTGAAGCTTTCTTT. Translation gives CASSLRWAMNTEAFF.